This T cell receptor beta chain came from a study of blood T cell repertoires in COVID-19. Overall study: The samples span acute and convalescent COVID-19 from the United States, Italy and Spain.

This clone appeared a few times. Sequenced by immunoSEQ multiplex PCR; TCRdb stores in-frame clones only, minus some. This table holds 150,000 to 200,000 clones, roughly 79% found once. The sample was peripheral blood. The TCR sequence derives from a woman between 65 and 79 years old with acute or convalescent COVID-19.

Here the CDR3 reads CASSPQESTYEQYF. CDR3 bases: TGTGCCAGTAGTCCCCAGGAAAGTACCTACGAGCAGTACTTC. The chain joins TRBV19 to TRBJ2-7; D not resolved. The CDR3 contains 14 residues. The germline V gene has CDR1 LNHDA and CDR2 SQIVND (reference sequence). V was pared by 5 bases and J by 2 bases, with 13 bases between.